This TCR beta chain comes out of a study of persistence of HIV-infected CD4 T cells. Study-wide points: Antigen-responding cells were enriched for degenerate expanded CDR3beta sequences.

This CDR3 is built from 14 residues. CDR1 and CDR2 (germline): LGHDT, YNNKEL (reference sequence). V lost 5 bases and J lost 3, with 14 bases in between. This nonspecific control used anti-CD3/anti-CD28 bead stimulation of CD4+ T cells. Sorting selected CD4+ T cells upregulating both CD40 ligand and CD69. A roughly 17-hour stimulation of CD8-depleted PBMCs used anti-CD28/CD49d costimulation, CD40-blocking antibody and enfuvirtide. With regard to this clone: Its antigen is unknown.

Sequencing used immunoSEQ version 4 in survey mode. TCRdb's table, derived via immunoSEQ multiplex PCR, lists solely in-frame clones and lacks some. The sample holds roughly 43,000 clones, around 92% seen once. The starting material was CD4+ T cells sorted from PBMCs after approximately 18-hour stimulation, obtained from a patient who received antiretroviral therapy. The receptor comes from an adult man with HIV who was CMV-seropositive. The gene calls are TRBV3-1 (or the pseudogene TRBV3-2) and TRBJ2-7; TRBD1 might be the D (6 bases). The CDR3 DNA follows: TGTGCCAGCAGCAAAGGGACAAAGGACTACGAGCAGTACTTC. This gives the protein CASSKGTKDYEQYF.